Listed below are T cell receptor beta chains from one sample, sequenced in a study of cytomegalovirus exposure and HLA in healthy donors. Sequencing was performed with immunoSEQ multiplex PCR; in TCRdb, only in-frame clones are kept and a portion is missing. The repertoire holds under 200,000 clones, about 88% seen once, with roughly 0.34% in the top ten. Material: PBMCs. Receptors were obtained from a woman in her 30s in good health and CMV-seronegative. The CDR3 runs from the conserved cysteine through the conserved F or W. Each record gives: V gene, clone size, J gene, D gene, CDR3 protein, CDR3 DNA. The D gene is left open where the match is weak. Not all rows give a size; the values are once, few, many and, for expanded clones, a class.

TRBV6-1	NA	TRBJ2-1	TRBD1	CASSDGRGYYNEQFF	TGTGCCAGCAGTGACGGCAGGGGGTATTACAATGAGCAGTTCTTC
TRBV5-8	NA	TRBJ2-7	TRBD2	CASSLRLAGGPYEQYF	TGTGCCAGCAGCCTGCGACTAGCGGGGGGGCCCTACGAGCAGTACTTC
TRBV2	NA	TRBJ2-1	NA	CASRAETRDNEQFF	TGTGCCAGCAGAGCCGAGACTAGGGACAATGAGCAGTTCTTC
TRBV10-1	NA	TRBJ2-1	NA	CASSESGVGGPNNEQFF	TGCGCCAGCAGTGAGTCGGGAGTGGGGGGACCCAACAATGAGCAGTTCTTC
TRBV28	NA	TRBJ1-6	NA	CASSFETGANSPLHF	TGTGCCAGCAGTTTTGAGACAGGAGCTAATTCACCCCTCCACTTT
TRBV28	NA	TRBJ1-2	TRBD1	CASSLRGQPLASGYTF	TGTGCCAGCAGTTTGAGGGGACAGCCCTTGGCGAGTGGCTACACCTTC
TRBV6-5	NA	TRBJ1-2	NA	CASSTEGGGYGYTF	TGTGCCAGCAGCACTGAGGGAGGAGGCTATGGCTACACCTTC
TRBV18	NA	TRBJ1-2	NA	CASSPLKDSSFYGYTF	TGTGCCAGCTCACCACTTAAGGACAGTTCCTTCTATGGCTACACCTTC
TRBV18	NA	TRBJ2-1	TRBD1	CASSPSRQGDNEQFF	TGTGCCAGCTCGCCCTCTCGACAGGGAGACAATGAGCAGTTCTTC
TRBV2	once	TRBJ2-1	TRBD2	CASSSGPNNEQFF	TGTGCCAGCTCTAGCGGGCCTAACAATGAGCAGTTCTTC
TRBV18	once	TRBJ2-7	NA	CASSPQARFVEQYF	TGTGCCAGCTCACCCCAGGCCCGTTTTGTGGAGCAGTACTTC
TRBV5-1	NA	TRBJ2-6	NA	CASSLGSGADVLTF	TGCGCCAGCAGTTTAGGGTCTGGGGCCGACGTCCTGACTTTC
TRBV4-1	NA	TRBJ1-1	NA	CASSQVGVPGTGYAFF	TGCGCCAGCAGCCAAGTGGGTGTACCAGGAACAGGGTATGCTTTCTTT
TRBV27	NA	TRBJ1-2	NA	CASSSVLSGDYTF	TGTGCCAGCAGTTCAGTACTTTCCGGGGACTACACCTTC
TRBV29-1	NA	TRBJ2-1	TRBD2	CSVASGGAAYNEQFF	TGCAGCGTTGCGAGCGGGGGGGCAGCCTACAATGAGCAGTTCTTC
TRBV7-2	NA	TRBJ2-2	NA	CASSSIRGVGGELFF	TGTGCCAGCAGCTCGATCAGGGGGGTTGGCGGGGAGCTGTTTTTT
TRBV6-1	NA	TRBJ2-1	TRBD2	CASGGGSSYNEQFF	TGTGCCAGCGGCGGGGGGAGCTCCTACAATGAGCAGTTCTTC
TRBV5-1	NA	TRBJ2-5	TRBD1	CASSPGTGGYQETQYF	TGCGCCAGCAGCCCGGGGACAGGGGGGTACCAAGAGACCCAGTACTTC
TRBV28	NA	TRBJ1-5	TRBD1	CASSPQGTRNQPQHF	TGTGCCAGCAGTCCACAGGGGACCCGCAATCAGCCCCAGCATTTT
TRBV19	few	TRBJ1-5	NA	CASSIWSAGRLRSNQPQHF	TGTGCCAGTAGTATATGGTCGGCAGGGCGCCTCCGGAGCAATCAGCCCCAGCATTTT
TRBV5-5	NA	TRBJ2-7	NA	CASSLGPEGAYEQYF	TGTGCCAGCAGCTTGGGACCTGAGGGGGCCTACGAGCAGTACTTC
TRBV6-1	NA	TRBJ2-7	TRBD2	CASRTSGNLYEQYF	TGTGCCAGCAGGACTAGCGGGAATTTGTACGAGCAGTACTTC
TRBV4-1	NA	TRBJ2-7	TRBD2	CASSQGGGPDEQYF	TGCGCCAGCAGCCAGGGCGGGGGGCCGGACGAGCAGTACTTC
TRBV11-2	NA	TRBJ1-2	TRBD1	CASSLGQGWDTF	TGTGCCAGCAGCCTAGGACAGGGCTGGGACACCTTC
TRBV7-9	NA	TRBJ2-7	TRBD2	CASSLRWGRAGDYEQYF	TGTGCCAGCAGCTTAAGGTGGGGTCGAGCGGGGGACTACGAGCAGTACTTC
TRBV10-3	NA	TRBJ1-2	TRBD1	CAISDGFDRDNGYTF	TGTGCCATCAGTGATGGCTTCGACAGGGATAATGGCTACACCTTC
TRBV10-3	once	TRBJ2-2	TRBD1	CAISPTGGDVTGELFF	TGTGCCATCAGCCCGACAGGGGGGGATGTCACCGGGGAGCTGTTTTTT
TRBV5-4	NA	TRBJ1-1	NA	CASSSGQNTEAFF	TGTGCCAGCAGCTCGGGACAGAACACTGAAGCTTTCTTT
TRBV30	NA	TRBJ2-7	NA	CAWSRRSSYEQYF	TGTGCCTGGAGCAGACGGAGCTCCTACGAGCAGTACTTC
TRBV6-4	NA	TRBJ1-2	NA	CASREPRTASNYGYTF	TGTGCCAGCAGAGAGCCTAGGACAGCTTCTAACTATGGCTACACCTTC
TRBV6-6	NA	TRBJ1-2	TRBD1	CASSYSRGQGAYGYTF	TGTGCCAGCAGTTACTCCCGAGGACAGGGTGCCTATGGCTACACCTTC
TRBV5-1	NA	TRBJ2-5	NA	CASSPNQETQYF	TGCGCCAGCAGCCCCAACCAAGAGACCCAGTACTTC
TRBV5-1	NA	TRBJ2-2	NA	CASSFFGQNTGELFF	TGCGCCAGCAGCTTTTTCGGACAGAACACCGGGGAGCTGTTTTTT
TRBV5-1	NA	TRBJ2-1	TRBD2	CASSLGLAGGPRSYNEQFF	TGCGCCAGCAGCCTAGGACTAGCGGGAGGTCCACGCTCCTACAATGAGCAGTTCTTC
TRBV9	NA	TRBJ2-3	NA	CASSGTTRDTQYF	TGTGCCAGCAGCGGGACTACGAGAGATACGCAGTATTTT
TRBV5-6	NA	TRBJ1-3	TRBD1	CASSWDRGRGNTIYF	TGTGCCAGCAGCTGGGACAGGGGGCGCGGAAACACCATATATTTT
TRBV6-6	NA	TRBJ2-5	TRBD1	CASSKHRDRGGETQYF	TGTGCCAGCAGTAAGCACCGGGACAGGGGGGGAGAGACCCAGTACTTC
TRBV28	few	TRBJ2-5	TRBD2	CASSLSGSQETQYF	TGTGCCAGCAGTTTAAGCGGGAGCCAAGAGACCCAGTACTTC
TRBV5-1	NA	TRBJ2-5	NA	CASSLVGRQETQYF	TGCGCCAGCAGCTTGGTGGGGCGGCAAGAGACCCAGTACTTC
TRBV10-3	NA	TRBJ2-7	NA	CAISVGTYYEQYF	TGTGCCATCAGTGTCGGGACATACTACGAGCAGTACTTC
TRBV7-6	NA	TRBJ2-5	TRBD2	CASSLGLAGVETQYF	TGTGCCAGCAGCTTAGGCCTAGCGGGAGTAGAGACCCAGTACTTC
TRBV7-9	NA	TRBJ2-3	TRBD2	CASSPLAGGPGTQYF	TGTGCCAGCAGCCCTCTAGCGGGAGGGCCGGGAACGCAGTATTTT
TRBV4-1	NA	TRBJ2-4	TRBD1	CASSQTGQGENIQYF	TGCGCCAGCAGCCAAACGGGACAGGGGGAAAACATTCAGTACTTC
TRBV29-1	NA	TRBJ2-7	NA	CSVESPQGVDYEQYF	TGCAGCGTTGAATCCCCACAGGGAGTCGACTACGAGCAGTACTTC
TRBV6-6	NA	TRBJ2-1	NA	CASSFTMSSYNEQFF	TGTGCCAGCAGTTTCACTATGAGCTCCTACAATGAGCAGTTCTTC
TRBV19	NA	TRBJ1-5	NA	CASSGGQPQHF	TGTGCCAGTAGTGGAGGACAGCCCCAGCATTTT
TRBV2	NA	TRBJ2-6	TRBD1	CASTLDRVSSGANVLTF	TGTGCCAGCACCCTAGACAGGGTGAGCTCTGGGGCCAACGTCCTGACTTTC
TRBV5-1	few	TRBJ2-1	NA	CASSLGQSYNEQFF	TGCGCCAGCAGCTTGGGGCAGTCCTACAATGAGCAGTTCTTC
TRBV6-1	NA	TRBJ2-2	NA	CAIRLGLNTGELFF	TGTGCCATCCGCTTAGGACTGAACACCGGGGAGCTGTTTTTT
TRBV11-1	NA	TRBJ2-1	TRBD1	CASSSLDRGVYNEQFF	TGTGCCAGCAGCTCCCTTGACAGGGGTGTCTACAATGAGCAGTTCTTC
TRBV11-2	once	TRBJ2-1	TRBD2	CASSLGAGAYNEQFF	TGTGCCAGCAGCTTAGGGGCGGGAGCATACAATGAGCAGTTCTTC
TRBV2	NA	TRBJ1-2	NA	CASRPDSLNNYGYTF	TGTGCCAGCAGACCGGACAGCCTAAATAACTATGGCTACACCTTC
TRBV10-3	few	TRBJ2-7	NA	CALGPRDEQYF	TGTGCCCTGGGGCCCCGGGACGAGCAGTACTTC
TRBV7-6	NA	TRBJ1-5	TRBD1	CASSSGTGGNQPQHF	TGTGCCAGCAGCTCCGGGACAGGGGGGAATCAGCCCCAGCATTTT
TRBV4-2	NA	TRBJ2-2	TRBD1	CASAGGTRNTGELFF	TGTGCCTCTGCAGGGGGTACAAGAAACACCGGGGAGCTGTTTTTT
TRBV5-6	NA	TRBJ2-5	NA	CASSPDKYPETQYF	TGTGCCAGCAGCCCCGACAAATACCCAGAGACCCAGTACTTC
TRBV7-8	NA	TRBJ2-7	NA	CASSPGTTSLRSYEQYF	TGTGCCAGCAGCCCGGGAACGACAAGCTTAAGGTCCTACGAGCAGTACTTC
TRBV14	NA	TRBJ1-1	TRBD1	CASSLLDRVAGMNTEAFF	TGTGCCAGCAGCCTATTAGACAGGGTCGCGGGGATGAACACTGAAGCTTTCTTT
TRBV6-1	few	TRBJ1-1	NA	CASSEVWEPRTEAFF	TGTGCCAGCAGTGAAGTATGGGAGCCTAGGACTGAAGCTTTCTTT
TRBV7-2	once	TRBJ2-1	TRBD2	CASSLPGLAVRQFF	TGTGCCAGCAGCTTGCCGGGACTAGCGGTTAGGCAGTTCTTC